What follows are 26 T cell receptor beta chains derived from one specimen sequenced in a study of cytomegalovirus exposure and HLA in healthy donors. In the PCR, 60 Vbeta and 13 Jbeta primers were used. TCRdb's table, derived via immunoSEQ multiplex PCR, lists solely in-frame clones and lacks some. This sample carries some 160,000 clones, roughly 80% of them seen once, and the ten largest clones take approximately 1.3%. The sequenced sample consisted of PBMCs. The source of these receptors is a man between 50 and 59 years old in good health and CMV-seropositive.

The V and J genes are TRBV6-5 and TRBJ1-2; TRBD1 matches 7 bases. Germline-derived CDR1 and CDR2 are MNHEY and SVGAGI. This CDR3 spans 13 amino acids. Losses at the gene ends were 4 bases for V and 9 bases for J; bases not matched to a gene: 8. CDR3 nucleotide sequence: TGTGCCAGCAGTTCAGGGGGTGGCCGAAGCTACACCTTC. This gives the protein CASSSGGGRSYTF.

The rearrangement uses TRBV2 and TRBJ2-7, with D hard to call. The CDR3 runs 13 residues. The V gene lost 1 base and the J gene lost 4 bases, with 8 bases spanning the gap. The germline V gene encodes CDR1 SNHLY and CDR2 FYNNEI. As DNA, the CDR3 is TGTGCCAGCAGTGAAGGTCCTTTTTACGAGCAGTACTTC. This sequence encodes CASSEGPFYEQYF.

This clone was found a few times. The V and J genes are TRBV19 and TRBJ2-6; D gene uncertain. V was shortened by 7 bases and J by 0 bases, with 4 bases between the two germline ends. CDR1 is LNHDA and CDR2 is SQIVND in the germline V gene (reference sequence). The CDR3 sequence is 13 residues long. The CDR3 sequence is CASMASGANVLTF. Here the CDR3 DNA reads TGTGCCAGTATGGCCTCTGGGGCCAACGTCCTGACTTTC.

The rearrangement uses TRBV28 and TRBJ1-6, with a weak D call TRBD1 (6 bases). V was shortened by 5 bases and J by 2 bases, with 13 bases between the two germline ends. Germline V gives CDR1 MDHEN, CDR2 SYDVKM. The CDR3 covers 16 residues. This CDR3 reads CASSGGLSAYNSPLHF. CDR3 DNA: TGTGCCAGCAGTGGGGGCCTATCAGCCTATAATTCACCCCTCCACTTT.

This chain links TRBV18 with TRBJ2-3, with 10 bases fitting TRBD2. With V trimmed by 5 bases and J by 6 bases, 8 bases remained unmatched. The CDR3 is 15 residues long. CDR1 is KGHSH and CDR2 is LQKENI in the germline V gene. Here the CDR3 reads CASSATSGDADTQYF. The CDR3 DNA sequence: TGTGCCAGCTCAGCCACTAGCGGGGATGCGGATACGCAGTATTTT.

The rearrangement links TRBV28 to TRBJ2-7; 10 positions agree with TRBD1. Germline assignment: CDR1 MDHEN and CDR2 SYDVKM. The CDR3 has 15 residues. V lost 6 bases, J lost 4 bases, and 9 bases stayed unmatched. CDR3 bases: TGTGCCAGCAGCCCTCCCTGGGGACAGGGGTACGAGCAGTACTTC. Residues: CASSPPWGQGYEQYF. Filled out from reference TRBV28 and TRBJ2-7, the complete variable domain reads DVKVTQSSRYLVKRTGEKVFLECVQDMDHENMFWYRQDPGLGLRLIYFSYDVKMKEKGDIPEGYSVSREKKERFSLILESASTNQTSMYLCASSPPWGQGYEQYFGPGTRLTVT.

The chain has TRBV27 and TRBJ2-1; TRBD2 matches at 13 bases. V shed 10 bases, J shed 0 bases, and the junction held 12 bases outside the gene matches. This CDR3 has 18 residues. Looked up from germline, CDR1 is MNHEY and CDR2 is SMNVEV (reference sequence). The CDR3 DNA reads as TGTGCCACCCGGCACGGGACTAGCGGGACGAGCTCCTACAATGAGCAGTTCTTC. As protein: CATRHGTSGTSSYNEQFF.

The genes are TRBV5-1 and TRBJ2-7; a possible D gene is TRBD1 (5 bases). V was clipped by 0 bases and J by 5 bases, with 15 bases between them. This CDR3 has 15 amino acids. From germline, CDR1 is SGHRS and CDR2 YFSETQ. DNA of the CDR3: TGCGCCAGCAGCTTGGTTTCTGGGGCGGTCCACGAGCAGTACTTC. Protein sequence: CASSLVSGAVHEQYF.

The chain combines TRBV5-1 with TRBJ2-5; perhaps TRBD2 as D (6 bases). This CDR3 has 14 amino acids. Looked up from germline, CDR1 is SGHRS and CDR2 is YFSETQ. Trimming shortened V by 5 bases and J by 4 bases, and 15 bases separated the two germline ends. This chain's CDR3 is CASSAHVGGETQYF. Here the CDR3 DNA reads TGCGCCAGCAGTGCCCATGTGGGGGGAGAGACCCAGTACTTC.

The table lists this clone with a count of one. The chain employs TRBV6-4 and TRBJ2-7; D is undetermined. The V end was cut by 6 bases, the J end by 6 bases, with 15 bases between. Per germline, CDR1 MRHNA and CDR2 SNTAGT. The CDR3 is 13 residues long. CDR3 sequence reads: CASSQDSSGEQYF. The CDR3 nucleotides read TGTGCCAGCAGCCAGGATAGTAGTGGCGAGCAGTACTTC.

The chain links TRBV5-4 to TRBJ2-5; 11 nucleotides agree with TRBD1. Germline CDR1 reads SGHNT; CDR2 reads YYREEE (reference sequence). This CDR3 is built from 17 residues. The V gene end was trimmed by 3 bases and the J gene end by 4 bases; junction bases not matched to a gene: 11. CDR3 coding DNA: TGTGCCAGCAGCTCATCCCGGGACAGGGGGGTAGTAGAGACCCAGTACTTC. This translates into CASSSSRDRGVVETQYF.

This clone was observed a handful of times. The J gene is TRBJ1-1, the V gene TRBV30; 8 nucleotides match TRBD1. Per the germline V gene, CDR1 is GTSNPN and CDR2 is SVGIG (reference sequence). J gave up 4 bases and V 3 bases, and 7 bases lay outside the gene matches. The CDR3 spans 14 residues. CDR3 sequence (DNA): TGTGCCTGGAGCAGACAGGGGTCGGGCACTGAAGCTTTCTTT. This encodes CAWSRQGSGTEAFF.

The chain carries TRBV27 and TRBJ1-4, with TRBD1 matching 9 bases. The CDR3 runs 15 residues. The V gene end was trimmed by 6 bases and the J gene end by 8 bases; junction bases not matched to a gene: 10. Germline V gene sequence: CDR1 MNHEY, CDR2 SMNVEV (reference sequence). The CDR3 DNA is TGTGCCAGCAGCCCTACAGGGGGCAAAGGGGAAAAACTGTTTTTT. Amino acids: CASSPTGGKGEKLFF.

A remark on this clone: One junction end does not reproduce the germline sequence, and a read error may be involved. This rearrangement joins TRBV7-7 to TRBJ2-2; D is undetermined. Germline V CDR1 and CDR2: SSHAT, FNYEAQ (reference sequence). This CDR3 has 17 amino acids. DNA of the CDR3: TGTGCTAGCAGCTCCACGGCCGCGAGGCTCGTCACCGGGGAGCTGTTTTTT. This sequence encodes CASSSTAARLVTGELFF.

The chain links TRBV6-7 to TRBJ2-2; 15 nucleotides match TRBD2. TRBV6-7 is annotated as an ORF whose role is uncertain. This CDR3 contains 21 residues. The V and J ends lost 3 bases and 1 base, in that order; junction bases with no gene match: 12. The CDR3 sequence is CASSYMGGLAGGQRNTGELFF. The CDR3 nucleotides are TGTGCCAGCAGTTATATGGGGGGACTAGCGGGGGGCCAAAGGAACACCGGGGAGCTGTTTTTT.

The sample holds a few counts of this clone. The chain carries TRBV2 and TRBJ1-2; 7 bases match TRBD1. The CDR3 length is 14 residues. The V segment lost 3 bases and the J segment 4 bases; nucleotides outside the gene matches: 5. The germline gives CDR1 SNHLY, CDR2 FYNNEI. The CDR3 loop reads CASSEDGTVYGYTF. In nucleotides, the CDR3 is TGTGCCAGCAGTGAGGACGGGACAGTCTATGGCTACACCTTC.

This chain joins TRBV9 and TRBJ1-1; D possibly corresponds to TRBD1 (6 bases). Germline V gene lookup returns CDR1 SGDLS and CDR2 YYNGEE. Trimming stripped 1 base from V and 1 base from J, with 14 bases between. The CDR3 is 16 amino acids. For the CDR3, the DNA is TGTGCCAGCAGCGTAAGCCCCCAGGGACAGAACACTGAAGCTTTCTTT. Protein sequence: CASSVSPQGQNTEAFF.

This sequence joins TRBV4-2 and TRBJ2-1; possible D gene TRBD2, 6 bases. The V and J ends lost 3 bases and 7 bases respectively, with 16 bases between them. This CDR3 contains 15 residues. Germline V gene sequence: CDR1 LGHNA, CDR2 YNFKEQ. The CDR3 nucleotides read TGTGCCAGCAGCCAGGAACCCCGGGGGACGAATGAGCAGTTCTTC. As protein: CASSQEPRGTNEQFF.

The CDR3 nucleotides read TGTGCCAGCAGCGTAGGGCTAGCGGGGGGGGGTACGCAGTATTTT. Its protein is CASSVGLAGGGTQYF. V is TRBV9 and J is TRBJ2-3; 12 bases are a match to TRBD2. CDR1 is SGDLS and CDR2 is YYNGEE in the germline V gene. This CDR3 is built from 15 residues. V lost 0 bases, J lost 8 bases, and 4 bases stayed unmatched. Using reference TRBV9 and TRBJ2-3 for the parts outside the CDR3, the full variable domain is DSGVTQTPKHLITATGQRVTLRCSPRSGDLSVYWYQQSLDQGLQFLIQYYNGEERAKGNILERFSAQQFPDLHSELNLSSLELGDSALYFCASSVGLAGGGTQYFGPGTRLTVL.

V gene TRBV5-1 combines with J gene TRBJ1-2; TRBD1 aligns across 8 bases. The CDR3 sequence is 15 residues long. Germline V CDR1 and CDR2: SGHRS, YFSETQ. V trimming: 6 bases; J trimming: 2 bases; junction bases outside the gene matches: 9. This chain's CDR3 is CASKATGGMNYGYTF. The CDR3 nucleotides read TGCGCCAGCAAGGCCACAGGGGGTATGAACTATGGCTACACCTTC.

This clone showed up just a few times. The chain joins TRBV10-3 to TRBJ2-3; TRBD2 matches at 12 bases. The CDR3 is 16 residues long. V shed 7 bases and J 8 bases; nucleotides not matched to a gene: 13. Germline V gives CDR1 ENHRY, CDR2 SYGVKD. The CDR3 DNA sequence: TGTGCCATCACAGCGGCTAGCGGGGGGGCACTCGGTACGCAGTATTTT. It codes for CAITAASGGALGTQYF.

The chain's CDR3 is CASSLGASPNSPLHF. DNA of the CDR3: TGTGCCAGCAGCTTAGGGGCGTCGCCGAATTCACCCCTCCACTTT. The chain recombines TRBV7-3 with TRBJ1-6, with D tentatively TRBD1 (5 bases). CDR1 and CDR2 from the germline V gene are SGHTA and FQGTGA. The CDR3 is made up of 15 amino acids. V gave up 2 bases and J gave up 7 bases, with 12 bases separating them.

The V gene is TRBV9, the J gene TRBJ2-7; weak D call: TRBD1 (5 bases). Trimming removed 4 bases at V and 3 bases at J, with 14 bases between. Germline loops: CDR1 SGDLS, CDR2 YYNGEE. The CDR3 covers 14 residues. The DNA for the CDR3 is TGTGCCAGCAGCCCCTTAAGGGGTGGCTACGAGCAGTACTTC. It encodes CASSPLRGGYEQYF.

The J gene is TRBJ1-4, the V gene TRBV18, with D perhaps matching TRBD1 (6 bases). The CDR3 contains 13 residues. Trimming stripped 1 base from V and 8 bases from J, with 8 bases between. Germline V gene sequence: CDR1 KGHSH, CDR2 LQKENI. The CDR3 bases are TGTGCCAGCTCACCACACAGGGACGAAAAACTGTTTTTT. This encodes CASSPHRDEKLFF.

This chain uses TRBV5-1 with TRBJ1-2, with D unresolved. Between the trimmed V and J ends, which lost 2 bases and 4 bases, there was a span of 9 bases. CDR3 length: 13 residues. Looked up from germline, CDR1 is SGHRS and CDR2 is YFSETQ. The CDR3 nucleotides are TGCGCCAGCAGCTTCCCCCCCCTCTATGGCTACACCTTC. Its protein is CASSFPPLYGYTF.

The chain links TRBV11-2 to TRBJ2-3, with 7 bases fitting TRBD1. This CDR3 has 16 amino acids. The V and J ends lost 1 base and 1 base, in that order; junction bases with no gene match: 5. Germline CDR1 reads SGHAT; CDR2 reads FQNNGV. Here the CDR3 DNA reads TGTGCCAGCAGCTTAGGAAGACAGGGAGGCACAGATACGCAGTATTTT. Its translation: CASSLGRQGGTDTQYF.